The 23 T cell receptor beta chains listed next were all sequenced from one sample in a study of blood T cell repertoires in COVID-19. Assay used: immunoSEQ multiplex PCR; TCRdb lists only in-frame clones, some missing. The table shows 250,000 to 350,000 clones, with approximately 83% occurring only once. The sequenced sample was PBMCs or T cells enriched from blood (not recorded which). These receptors all stem from a woman in her 30s who had recovered from COVID-19.

The sample holds many counts of this clone. This chain links TRBV7-9 with TRBJ2-3; 14 bases agree with TRBD2. Germline V CDR1 and CDR2: SEHNR, FQNEAQ (reference sequence). Trimming took 3 bases from V and 8 from J; bases not matched to a gene: 10. The CDR3 is 17 residues long. Written as DNA, the CDR3 is TGTGCCAGCAGCTTGGGGACTAGCGGGAGTTCCAGGACTACGCAGTATTTT. Encoded protein: CASSLGTSGSSRTTQYF.

CDR3 sequence: CASSPRTVSDTEAFF. The CDR3 DNA reads TGTGCCAGTAGTCCCCGGACAGTTTCCGACACTGAAGCTTTCTTT. The chain has TRBV19 and TRBJ1-1; TRBD1 is a possible D gene (6 bases). CDR3 length equals 15 residues. CDR1 and CDR2 from the germline V gene are LNHDA and SQIVND (reference sequence). Trimming shortened V by 5 bases and J by 3 bases, and 16 bases separated the two germline ends.

The sample holds one count of this clone. The chain is built from TRBV19 and TRBJ1-1; possible D gene TRBD1, 6 bases. CDR3 length: 15 amino acids. Trimming pared 2 bases from V and 2 bases from J, leaving 12 bases between. CDR1 LNHDA and CDR2 SQIVND come from the germline V gene (reference sequence). As DNA, the CDR3 is TGTGCCAGTAGTATATCAGGACAGAGCAACACTGAAGCTTTCTTT. Amino acids: CASSISGQSNTEAFF.

The V gene is TRBV6-5, the J gene TRBJ2-1; TRBD2 agrees at 7 bases. Germline V gives CDR1 MNHEY, CDR2 SVGAGI. The V gene end was trimmed by 4 bases and the J gene end by 2 bases; junction bases not matched to a gene: 8. The CDR3 covers 16 residues. This chain's CDR3 is CASSSILAETYNEQFF. The CDR3 DNA follows: TGTGCCAGCAGTTCCATCCTAGCGGAGACCTACAATGAGCAGTTCTTC.

The count of this clone is one. The V gene is TRBV30, the J gene TRBJ1-1, with D hard to call. The germline V gene encodes CDR1 GTSNPN and CDR2 SVGIG (reference sequence). There are 12 residues in the CDR3. Trimming removed 8 bases from V and 3 bases from J, with 13 bases in between. CDR3 sequence reads: CALNREDTEAFF. In DNA form, the CDR3 reads TGTGCCCTAAATCGGGAGGACACTGAAGCTTTCTTT.

This sequence joins TRBV12-3 or TRBV12-4 and TRBJ1-2; the match to TRBD1 covers 8 bases. J lost 8 bases, V lost 6 bases, and 8 bases had no gene match. The CDR3 covers 13 residues. DNA for the CDR3: TGTGCCAGCAGCCCCGGGACAGGCAACGGCTACACCTTC. Translation gives CASSPGTGNGYTF.

The rearrangement links TRBV25-1 to TRBJ2-1, with a possible D match to TRBD1 (6 bases). V was shortened by 5 bases and J by 7 bases, with 9 bases between the two germline ends. The germline V gene encodes CDR1 MGHDK and CDR2 SYGVNS. The CDR3 contains 12 residues. The CDR3 reads CASSIRGNEQFF. Here the CDR3 DNA reads TGTGCCAGCAGTATCAGGGGTAATGAGCAGTTCTTC.

This clone was recorded once. The rearrangement uses TRBV28 and TRBJ2-7; TRBD1 is a possible D gene (5 bases). Germline CDR1 MDHEN, CDR2 SYDVKM. The CDR3 consists of 12 residues. V was pared by 5 bases and J by 4 bases, with 9 bases between. CDR3 sequence reads: CASSTPGYEQYF. CDR3 nucleotides: TGTGCCAGCAGTACTCCAGGGTACGAGCAGTACTTC.

The chain recombines TRBV15 with TRBJ2-3, with 9 positions matching TRBD2. V was clipped by 3 bases and J by 4 bases; unmatched bases: 14. The CDR3 spans 18 residues. The germline V gene encodes CDR1 LNHNV and CDR2 YYDKDF (reference sequence). CDR3: CATSSLLMAGGGADTQYF. The CDR3 DNA follows: TGTGCCACCAGCAGCCTCTTGATGGCGGGGGGGGGTGCAGATACGCAGTATTTT.

CDR3 sequence reads: CASSEYGQRDTQYF. CDR3 sequence (DNA): TGCGCCAGCAGTGAGTACGGACAGAGAGATACGCAGTATTTT. The chain combines TRBV10-1 with TRBJ2-3; D perhaps matches TRBD1 (6 bases). V was trimmed by 1 base and J by 5 bases, leaving 10 bases between them. This CDR3 has 14 amino acids. CDR1 is WNHNN and CDR2 is SYGVQD in the germline V gene (reference sequence).

The CDR3 DNA reads as TGTGCCAGTTGGACAGGGCCCGGAAACACCATATATTTT. This sequence encodes CASWTGPGNTIYF. The V gene is TRBV19, the J gene TRBJ1-3, with 8 bases identical to TRBD1. V trimming: 8 bases; J trimming: 4 bases; junction bases outside the gene matches: 4. The CDR3 is 13 amino acids. Germline-derived CDR1 and CDR2 are LNHDA and SQIVND (reference sequence).

This clone was recorded only once. V gene TRBV12-3 or TRBV12-4 combines with J gene TRBJ1-1, with unresolved D. V was shortened by 9 bases and J by 8 bases, with 19 bases between the two germline ends. The CDR3 is made up of 13 amino acids. CDR3 sequence (DNA): TGTGCCAGTCAAATTGTGAGGGAAAGAGAAGCTTTCTTT. Residues: CASQIVREREAFF.

Only one count was recorded for this clone. CDR3 nucleotides: TGTGCCAGCAGGAGAATTCAGGGGGCCGGGGAGCTGTTTTTT. Residues: CASRRIQGAGELFF. The V gene is TRBV6-4, the J gene TRBJ2-2; TRBD1 matches 7 bases. From germline, CDR1 is MRHNA and CDR2 SNTAGT. The CDR3 sequence is 14 residues long. V was pared by 6 bases and J by 6 bases, with 7 bases of the junction left unmatched.

V and J are TRBV5-6 and TRBJ1-5; D not resolved. The CDR3 is 15 residues long. The V and J ends lost 0 bases and 7 bases respectively, with 14 bases between them. The germline CDR1 and CDR2 sequences are SGHDT and YYEEEE. CDR3 protein: CASSLGQSSGQPQHF. CDR3 nucleotide sequence: TGTGCCAGCAGCTTGGGGCAGTCATCAGGCCAGCCCCAGCATTTT.

The V gene is TRBV4-2, the J gene TRBJ2-7; tentative D call: TRBD1 (5 bases). The V and J ends lost 0 bases and 6 bases respectively, with 21 bases between them. The germline CDR1 and CDR2 sequences are LGHNA and YNFKEQ. This CDR3 is 17 amino acids long. DNA for the CDR3: TGTGCCAGCAGCCAAGATCGACCCCCCTACGAAGGGGTCGAGCAGTACTTC. Its protein is CASSQDRPPYEGVEQYF.

The V and J genes are TRBV28 and TRBJ1-5, with D possibly matching TRBD1 (6 bases). This CDR3 comprises 12 residues. In germline, CDR1 is MDHEN, CDR2 SYDVKM. The ends were cut back, 9 bases at V and 6 bases at J, with 12 bases in the middle. DNA for the CDR3: TGTGCCAGGACAGGACCCGGTCAGCCCCAGCATTTT. This codes for CARTGPGQPQHF. The full variable domain, completed using reference TRBV28 and TRBJ1-5, is DVKVTQSSRYLVKRTGEKVFLECVQDMDHENMFWYRQDPGLGLRLIYFSYDVKMKEKGDIPEGYSVSREKKERFSLILESASTNQTSMYLCARTGPGQPQHFGDGTRLSIL.

V usage is TRBV6-6 and J usage is TRBJ2-3, with TRBD2 matching over 14 bases. CDR1 and CDR2 (germline): MNHNY, SVGAGI (reference sequence). The junction had 5 bases not matched to a gene; V was cut back by 2 bases and J by 7 bases. This CDR3 spans 16 amino acids. CDR3 loop: CASSYVTSGGGNTQYF. Here the CDR3 DNA reads TGTGCCAGCAGTTACGTGACTAGCGGGGGGGGCAATACGCAGTATTTT.

The chain couples TRBV7-9 to TRBJ1-1; D is unclear. CDR3 length: 14 residues. Trimming took 7 bases from V and 2 from J, leaving 14 bases between them. Germline V gene lookup returns CDR1 SEHNR and CDR2 FQNEAQ (reference sequence). CDR3 sequence (DNA): TGTGCCAGCACCTCCCCGGGAGGAAACACTGAAGCTTTCTTT. Translating gives CASTSPGGNTEAFF.

V and J are TRBV11-3 and TRBJ2-1, with a tentative D call TRBD1 (5 bases). The CDR3 extends over 14 amino acids. Germline V gives CDR1 SGHNT, CDR2 YENEEA. V shed 0 bases and J shed 5 bases, with 8 bases lying between them. This CDR3 reads CASSLDPGNNEQFF. Here the CDR3 DNA reads TGTGCCAGCAGCTTAGATCCAGGGAACAATGAGCAGTTCTTC.

V is TRBV2 and J is TRBJ1-1; 8 bases align to TRBD1. Germline trimming cut 10 bases from V and 1 base from J; bases unmatched to any gene: 2. The CDR3 is 12 amino acids. The germline V gene has CDR1 SNHLY and CDR2 FYNNEI. The CDR3 nucleotides are TGTGCCATAGACAGGGGGAACACTGAAGCTTTCTTT. Its translation: CAIDRGNTEAFF.

The chain is built from TRBV19 and TRBJ1-1, with D possibly matching TRBD1 (5 bases). There are 14 residues in the CDR3. CDR1 and CDR2 (germline): LNHDA, SQIVND (reference sequence). The V end was cut by 4 bases, the J end by 3 bases, with 12 bases between. CDR3 in amino acids: CASSTRARDTEAFF. DNA for the CDR3: TGTGCCAGTAGTACAAGGGCCAGGGACACTGAAGCTTTCTTT.

The chain recombines TRBV7-2 with TRBJ1-1; D perhaps matches TRBD1 (5 bases). Trimming took off 2 bases at V and 5 bases at J, with 12 bases between the two ends. Germline V lookup: CDR1 SGHTA, CDR2 FQGNSA. The CDR3 sequence is 14 residues long. CDR3 sequence: CASSLYSSGTEAFF. The CDR3 DNA is TGTGCCAGCAGCTTATACAGTTCAGGGACTGAAGCTTTCTTT.

This clone was seen a single time. The chain employs TRBV7-2 and TRBJ2-7, with D maybe TRBD2 (6 bases). There are 16 residues in the CDR3. V was shortened by 5 bases and J by 0 bases, with 17 bases between the two germline ends. CDR1 is SGHTA, CDR2 FQGNSA, per germline. CDR3 sequence reads: CASSQLPGLGSYEQYF. For the CDR3, the DNA is TGTGCCAGCAGCCAGCTGCCGGGACTGGGCTCCTACGAGCAGTACTTC.